The clone carrying this T cell receptor beta chain was seen a few times. Its target is unknown. One end of the junction does not line up with germline, which may come from a read error. The data are from a study of T cells in Graves' hyperthyroidism and ophthalmopathy. Study background: Blood was drawn when the patient was first diagnosed and still untreated.

Overall study findings and caveats: Blood shared most expanded thyroid clonotypes above 0.001.

Template material for amplifying TCR beta CDR3 regions consisted of RNA transcripts. The HTBI primer set served for first-round RT-PCR of the TCR CDR3. A single record per CDR3 protein comes from TCRdb applying MiXCR to the multiplex PCR reads. The table lists 250,000 to 300,000 distinct CDR3 sequences, around 19% of them singletons. This CDR3 has 23 amino acids. CDR1 is MNHEY, CDR2 SVGAGI, per germline. Uncontrolled infection, other autoimmune disease, pregnancy or lactation excluded patients. Out of approximately 10 ml of fresh peripheral blood came the PBMCs. Sequenced input: blood. The chain couples TRBV6-5 to TRBJ1-3, with a possible D match to TRBD1 (6 bases). The receptor was derived from a man aged 45 to 65 with Graves' ophthalmopathy. The CDR3 DNA reads as TGTGCCAGCAGCTACTCCGCGGGGTTGGGGGACAACTTCCACATCTCCTCTGGAAACACCATATATTTT. This translates into CASSYSAGLGDNFHISSGNTIYF.